One sample yielded the 11 T cell receptor beta chains listed below, sequenced in a study of blood T cell repertoires in COVID-19. Measured with immunoSEQ multiplex PCR; TCRdb has only the in-frame clones, and not every one. The sample lists about 280,000 clones, roughly 88% seen once, with 9.4% in the top ten. Sequenced sample: peripheral blood. These receptors were taken from a young man with active or convalescent COVID-19.

The DNA of the CDR3 is TGCGCCAGCAGCTTGAGCAATGGACTGGAAAAACTGTTTTTT. Residues: CASSLSNGLEKLFF. The rearrangement joins TRBV5-1 to TRBJ1-4, with D unresolved. The V gene's germline CDR1 is SGHRS and CDR2 YFSETQ. There are 14 residues in the CDR3. With 1 base removed from V and 8 bases from J, the gap between germline ends came to 12 bases.

The chain is built from TRBV6-6 and TRBJ2-7, with TRBD1 matching over 9 bases. The trim removed 5 bases at V and 1 base at J, leaving 3 bases unmatched. The CDR3 is 14 residues long. The germline CDR1 and CDR2 sequences are MNHNY and SVGAGI (reference sequence). As DNA, the CDR3 is TGTGCCAGCAGTCCAGGGACAGGGTCCTACGAGCAGTACTTC. Its protein is CASSPGTGSYEQYF.

The chain combines TRBV9 with TRBJ2-2, with 11 bases lining up with TRBD2. CDR1 is SGDLS, CDR2 YYNGEE, per germline. The CDR3 length is 20 residues. V trimming: 5 bases; J trimming: 5 bases; junction bases outside the gene matches: 20. CDR3: CASSDPSGGRPESWTGELFF. CDR3 in DNA: TGTGCCAGCAGTGACCCTAGCGGGGGGAGGCCAGAATCATGGACCGGGGAGCTGTTTTTT.

The chain uses TRBV7-3 and TRBJ1-2; D is undetermined. This CDR3 has 13 residues. Trimming took 0 bases from V and 8 from J, leaving 10 bases between them. CDR1 SGHTA and CDR2 FQGTGA come from the germline V gene. The CDR3 reads CASSLTLSEGYTF. CDR3 DNA: TGTGCCAGCAGCTTAACCTTATCGGAGGGCTACACCTTC.

The V and J genes are TRBV7-2 and TRBJ2-7; maybe TRBD1 (5 bases). Germline V gene lookup returns CDR1 SGHTA and CDR2 FQGNSA. V dropped 7 bases and J dropped 0 bases, with 16 bases sitting between them. This CDR3 contains 15 residues. The CDR3 sequence is CASTQVGHSSYEQYF. Written as DNA, the CDR3 is TGTGCCAGCACCCAGGTCGGACATTCCTCCTACGAGCAGTACTTC. Filled out from reference TRBV7-2 and TRBJ2-7, the complete variable domain reads GAGVSQSPSNKVTEKGKDVELRCDPISGHTALYWYRQSLGQGLEFLIYFQGNSAPDKSGLPSDRFSAERTGGSVSTLTIQRTQQEDSAVYLCASTQVGHSSYEQYFGPGTRLTVT.

This chain connects TRBV3-1 (or the pseudogene TRBV3-2) to TRBJ1-1; 8 bases align to TRBD1. There are 16 residues in the CDR3. V trimming: 5 bases; J trimming: 7 bases; junction bases outside the gene matches: 15. Germline V CDR1 and CDR2: LGHDT, YNNKEL (reference sequence). This CDR3 is CASSKVAGTGDNEAFF. Here the CDR3 DNA reads TGTGCCAGCAGCAAAGTCGCCGGGACAGGAGATAATGAAGCTTTCTTT.

There are a few counts of this clone. The chain uses TRBV5-1 and TRBJ2-7; 7 bases are a match to TRBD1. Germline V lookup: CDR1 SGHRS, CDR2 YFSETQ. J was trimmed by 7 bases and V by 0 bases; bases with no gene match: 4. The CDR3 loop spans 13 amino acids. CDR3 region: CASSLEGAWEQYF. Here the CDR3 DNA reads TGCGCCAGCAGCTTGGAGGGGGCCTGGGAGCAGTACTTC.

As concerns this clone: This specimen includes other DNA sequences encoding the same CDR3. This chain uses TRBV6-5 with TRBJ2-3, with 9 bases identical to TRBD2. CDR3 length: 16 amino acids. V lost 0 bases and J lost 6; bases outside the gene matches: 7. Looked up from germline, CDR1 is MNHEY and CDR2 is SVGAGI. CDR3 loop: CASSYSGLAGTDTQYF. CDR3 DNA sequence: TGTGCCAGCAGTTACTCGGGGCTAGCGGGGACCGATACGCAGTATTTT.

For the CDR3, the DNA is TGTGCCAGCAGCTTACGCGCTAACTATGGCTACACCTTC. This gives the protein CASSLRANYGYTF. The genes are TRBV7-9 and TRBJ1-2; D remains ambiguous. CDR1 and CDR2 from the germline V gene are SEHNR and FQNEAQ (reference sequence). V was trimmed by 2 bases and J by 0 bases, leaving 4 bases between them. The CDR3 length is 13 residues. Using reference TRBV7-9 and TRBJ1-2 for the parts outside the CDR3, the full variable domain is DTGVSQNPRHKITKRGQNVTFRCDPISEHNRLYWYRQTLGQGPEFLTYFQNEAQLEKSRLLSDRFSAERPKGSFSTLEIQRTEQGDSAMYLCASSLRANYGYTFGSGTRLTVV.

V is TRBV4-1 and J is TRBJ1-1, with TRBD1 matching 7 bases. The J segment lost 1 base and the V segment lost 7 bases, leaving 9 bases of the junction unmatched. This CDR3 has 15 amino acids. Germline V lookup: CDR1 MGHRA, CDR2 YSYEKL. Written as DNA, the CDR3 is TGCGCCAGCACCCGCAGGGGGGCTGAGAACACTGAAGCTTTCTTT. Translation: CASTRRGAENTEAFF.

The V call is TRBV12-3 or TRBV12-4, the J call TRBJ1-2; D not resolved. The V and J ends lost 2 bases and 2 bases respectively, with 3 bases between them. The CDR3 totals 12 residues. This CDR3 reads CASSLSNYGYTF. CDR3 nucleotide sequence: TGTGCCAGCAGTTTATCGAACTATGGCTACACCTTC.